The 13 T cell receptor beta chains below come from one sample, sequenced in a study of T cell clusters in autoimmune cytopenias. TRB was amplified from about 270 ng of peripheral blood genomic DNA per sample. Multiplex touch-down PCR amplified TRB using TRB-A and TRB-B pools in one tube. One entry per CDR3 protein, without DNA, is what TCRdb gives after re-calling the multiplex PCR reads. Recorded for this sample: about 11,000 distinct CDR3 sequences. The same sample was also studied in work on T cell repertoires in aging, cancer and after chemotherapy.

Sequencing was carried out using peripheral blood. The receptors derive from a human donor in good health.

The V gene is TRBV11-3, the J gene TRBJ1-2. The germline CDR1 and CDR2 sequences are SGHNT and YENEEA. CDR3 length: 13 residues. The CDR3 loop reads CASSLDPPSGYTF.

This chain uses TRBV6-2 or TRBV6-3 with TRBJ2-1; the D call of TRBD1 rests on TCRdb alone, since no DNA is present to check it. Per germline, CDR1 MNHEY and CDR2 SVGEGT. This CDR3 is built from 14 residues. CDR3 in amino acids: CASTQGDRAYEQFF.

The V gene is TRBV11-3, the J gene TRBJ2-7; the TCRdb call, TRBD1, lacks DNA for checking. The germline V gene has CDR1 SGHNT and CDR2 YENEEA. The CDR3 is 17 amino acids. CDR3 sequence: CASSLGVGTARTYEQYF. The complete variable domain, with remaining parts taken from reference TRBV11-3 and TRBJ2-7, reads EAGVVQSPRYKIIEKKQPVAFWCNPISGHNTLYWYLQNLGQGPELLIRYENEEAVDDSQLPKDRFSAERLKGVDSTLKIQPAELGDSAVYLCASSLGVGTARTYEQYFGPGTRLTVT.

This clonotype shows up as medium-sized by frequency. The rearrangement links TRBV11-3 to TRBJ2-1; with no DNA, the TCRdb D assignment of TRBD1 cannot be verified. Germline V gene data show CDR1 as SGHNT and CDR2 as YENEEA. The CDR3 length is 19 residues. The CDR3 is CASSLDSLLTGGQDNEQFF.

The rearrangement uses TRBV27 and TRBJ2-7. The CDR3 spans 13 residues. Germline V gives CDR1 MNHEY, CDR2 SMNVEV (reference sequence). The CDR3 here is CASSWQANSEQYF.

The chain's CDR3 is CASSLLGDDEAFF. The genes are TRBV13 and TRBJ1-1; TCRdb selects TRBD1, and the lack of DNA leaves this call unchecked. CDR3 length: 13 residues. Germline-derived CDR1 and CDR2 are PRHDT and FYEKMQ (reference sequence).

This chain joins TRBV6-5 and TRBJ2-1; TCRdb reports TRBD2, a call that lacks DNA to check it against. Germline V lookup: CDR1 MNHEY, CDR2 SVGAGI. This CDR3 is built from 15 residues. The CDR3 loop reads CASSYEGRGYNEQFF.

The chain has TRBV5-4 and TRBJ2-1; the D call from TCRdb, TRBD1, cannot be confirmed without DNA. The CDR3 runs 16 residues. Germline V gene data show CDR1 as SGHNT and CDR2 as YYREEE (reference sequence). The CDR3 loop is CASSPGRLSSYNEQFF.

The chain joins TRBV5-6 to TRBJ1-3. CDR3 length: 13 residues. Germline-derived CDR1 and CDR2 are SGHDT and YYEEEE. The CDR3 loop reads CASSSPTGNTIYF.

CDR3 region: CASSQVVQETQYF. The genes are TRBV4-3 and TRBJ2-5. Germline V CDR1 and CDR2: LGHNA, YSLEER. The CDR3 covers 13 residues.

This clonotype ranks as medium-sized in terms of frequency. Here the CDR3 reads CASSIGPGGGRPDTQYF. The chain recombines TRBV19 with TRBJ2-3; TCRdb's D gene call, TRBD2, goes unchecked for lack of DNA. CDR1 is LNHDA, CDR2 SQIVND, per germline (reference sequence). The CDR3 is 17 residues long.

The V call is TRBV19, the J call TRBJ2-7; TCRdb picks TRBD2, but there is no DNA to check that call. CDR1 is LNHDA and CDR2 is SQIVND in the germline V gene (reference sequence). The CDR3 loop spans 15 amino acids. The CDR3 reads CASSISGRIEYEQYF.

The CDR3 sequence: CASSQTTSAETQYF. The J gene is TRBJ2-5, the V gene TRBV5-1; TCRdb lists TRBD2, though no DNA is available to test this call. The CDR3 spans 14 residues. The germline V gene encodes CDR1 SGHRS and CDR2 YFSETQ.